The 22 T cell receptor beta chains listed next were all sequenced from one sample in a study of cytomegalovirus exposure and HLA in healthy donors. Measured with immunoSEQ multiplex PCR; TCRdb has only the in-frame clones, and not every one. The sample lists approximately 190,000 clones; 84% were seen once. The sequenced sample consisted of PBMCs. The source is a man aged 18-30 years in good health and CMV-seropositive.

CDR3 region: CAIMVLAGVGNTGELFF. In nucleotides, the CDR3 is TGTGCCATCATGGTTCTAGCGGGAGTGGGGAACACCGGGGAGCTGTTTTTT. The rearrangement joins TRBV10-3 to TRBJ2-2; 10 nucleotides agree with TRBD2. The CDR3 is 17 residues long. Germline values: CDR1 ENHRY, CDR2 SYGVKD. J was trimmed by 1 base and V by 7 bases; bases with no gene match: 9.

This sequence joins TRBV5-6 and TRBJ2-2, with D perhaps matching TRBD2 (5 bases). The germline gives CDR1 SGHDT, CDR2 YYEEEE. Deletions cut 0 bases from V and 6 bases from J, with 15 bases between. The CDR3 has 16 residues. This CDR3 is CASSLALPLAPGELFF. The CDR3 DNA is TGTGCCAGCAGCTTGGCCCTACCCCTAGCACCCGGGGAGCTGTTTTTT.

This clone came up once. Here the CDR3 reads CASSLSPGLAGEQYF. Written as DNA, the CDR3 is TGTGCCAGCAGTTTATCGCCGGGACTAGCGGGAGAACAGTACTTC. The chain links TRBV27 to TRBJ2-7, with 14 bases matching TRBD2. Losses at the gene ends were 0 bases for V and 10 bases for J; bases not matched to a gene: 5. Germline V gives CDR1 MNHEY, CDR2 SMNVEV (reference sequence). CDR3 size: 15 residues.

J is TRBJ1-4 and V is TRBV28, with D hard to call. CDR1 is MDHEN and CDR2 is SYDVKM in the germline V gene. The CDR3 has 10 amino acids. V lost 8 bases and J 7 bases, leaving 5 bases between the germline ends. The CDR3 is CASSSEKLFF. CDR3 nucleotides: TGTGCCAGCTCGAGTGAAAAACTGTTTTTT.

This clone has only one observation. The chain combines TRBV9 with TRBJ2-2, with unresolved D. Trimming cost V 0 bases and J 5 bases, with 8 bases left between them. Germline lookup yields CDR1 SGDLS and CDR2 YYNGEE. CDR3 length: 14 amino acids. The CDR3 bases are TGTGCCAGCAGCGTAGGAGTGACTACCGGGGAGCTGTTTTTT. Protein product: CASSVGVTTGELFF.

This clone was seen only once. The chain couples TRBV5-1 to TRBJ1-5; 7 nucleotides match TRBD1. J gave up 3 bases and V 4 bases, and 4 bases lay outside the gene matches. There are 14 residues in the CDR3. Germline V gene data show CDR1 as SGHRS and CDR2 as YFSETQ. The CDR3 reads CASSPGQNNQPQHF. As DNA, the CDR3 is TGCGCCAGCAGCCCGGGACAGAACAATCAGCCCCAGCATTTT.

The chain uses TRBV7-9 and TRBJ1-2, with D maybe TRBD1 (5 bases). The CDR3 is made up of 15 amino acids. Trimming took 2 bases from V and 8 from J, leaving 18 bases between them. The germline gives CDR1 SEHNR, CDR2 FQNEAQ (reference sequence). The DNA of the CDR3 is TGTGCCAGCAGCTTACGCGGGGCTCTAACTATGGGCTACACCTTC. The encoded protein is CASSLRGALTMGYTF.

The chain joins TRBV7-6 to TRBJ2-1; 12 bases match TRBD2. CDR1 SGHVS and CDR2 FNYEAQ come from the germline V gene. V trimming: 4 bases; J trimming: 8 bases; junction bases outside the gene matches: 6. This CDR3 has 15 amino acids. CDR3: CASSSLAGGPHEQFF. CDR3 nucleotide sequence: TGTGCCAGCAGCTCTCTAGCGGGAGGGCCGCATGAGCAGTTCTTC.

This clone has only one observation. Other DNA sequences from this sample encode an identical CDR3 as well. The J gene is TRBJ2-3, the V gene TRBV30; D is unresolved. Per germline, CDR1 GTSNPN and CDR2 SVGIG (reference sequence). V lost 0 bases, J lost 1 base, and 5 bases lay in between. The CDR3 spans 13 residues. The CDR3 protein is CAWSVRGTDTQYF. CDR3 nucleotide sequence: TGTGCCTGGAGTGTACGGGGCACAGATACGCAGTATTTT.

The chain is built from TRBV6-5 and TRBJ2-6; 7 bases are a match to TRBD1. The CDR3 is 15 residues long. V dropped 6 bases and J dropped 4; count of bases not matched to a gene: 6. CDR1 is MNHEY and CDR2 is SVGAGI in the germline V gene. DNA for the CDR3: TGTGCCAGCAGCCCTACAGGGGCCGGGGCCAACGTCCTGACTTTC. Translating gives CASSPTGAGANVLTF.

This clone appeared many times. V usage is TRBV15 and J usage is TRBJ1-5; 12 nucleotides line up with TRBD1. Looked up from germline, CDR1 is LNHNV and CDR2 is YYDKDF (reference sequence). J was trimmed by 7 bases and V by 0 bases; bases with no gene match: 4. The CDR3 has 16 amino acids. The CDR3 DNA reads as TGTGCCACCAGCAGAGATGGGACAGGGGGCGGACAGCCCCAGCATTTT. This encodes CATSRDGTGGGQPQHF.

The chain carries TRBV9 and TRBJ2-7, with 9 bases that match TRBD1. The CDR3 is made up of 13 amino acids. The V gene's germline CDR1 is SGDLS and CDR2 YYNGEE. Trimming removed 3 bases from V and 6 bases from J; junction bases left unmatched: 4. The CDR3 region is CASSATTGGEQYF. The CDR3, as DNA: TGTGCCAGCAGCGCCACGACAGGGGGCGAGCAGTACTTC.

This clone was seen just once. This chain uses TRBV5-1 with TRBJ2-7, with 9 bases lining up with TRBD1. Germline lookup yields CDR1 SGHRS and CDR2 YFSETQ. The CDR3 covers 16 residues. V shed 4 bases, J shed 6 bases, and the junction held 14 bases outside the gene matches. For the CDR3, the DNA is TGCGCCAGCAGCGTCGCGCCGGGACAGGGCTCCCCCGAGCAGTACTTC. It encodes CASSVAPGQGSPEQYF. The full variable domain, rest sourced from reference TRBV5-1 and TRBJ2-7, is KAGVTQTPRYLIKTRGQQVTLSCSPISGHRSVSWYQQTPGQGLQFLFEYFSETQRNKGNFPGRFSGRQFSNSRSEMNVSTLELGDSALYLCASSVAPGQGSPEQYFGPGTRLTVT.

This chain links TRBV4-3 with TRBJ2-7; 9 bases map to TRBD1. V dropped 3 bases and J dropped 2; count of bases not matched to a gene: 5. This CDR3 has 15 residues. Germline V lookup: CDR1 LGHNA, CDR2 YSLEER. The DNA of the CDR3 is TGCGCCAGCAGCCACCTACAGGGGGCTACCTACGAGCAGTACTTC. This gives the protein CASSHLQGATYEQYF.

This sequence joins TRBV19 and TRBJ2-7, with D maybe TRBD2 (6 bases). Deletions cut 3 bases from V and 3 bases from J, with 24 bases between. Germline lookup yields CDR1 LNHDA and CDR2 SQIVND (reference sequence). CDR3 size: 18 residues. CDR3 sequence: CASSMFAGYETAHYEQYF. CDR3 sequence (DNA): TGTGCCAGTAGTATGTTCGCGGGGTACGAGACAGCACACTACGAGCAGTACTTC.

The chain uses TRBV5-1 and TRBJ2-3; 8 nucleotides match TRBD1. CDR3 size: 14 residues. V dropped 5 bases and J dropped 1; count of bases not matched to a gene: 3. CDR1 SGHRS and CDR2 YFSETQ come from the germline V gene. The CDR3 is CASRSTGGTDTQYF. The CDR3 region has the DNA TGCGCCAGCAGGTCGACAGGGGGCACAGATACGCAGTATTTT.

The J gene is TRBJ2-1, the V gene TRBV9, with 9 bases identical to TRBD1. The CDR3 covers 17 residues. Unmatched junction bases numbered 8, after V lost 0 bases and J lost 4 bases. CDR1 is SGDLS and CDR2 is YYNGEE in the germline V gene. Here the CDR3 DNA reads TGTGCCAGCAGCGTAGAGGGGGACAGGGTTTCTTACAATGAGCAGTTCTTC. Amino acid sequence: CASSVEGDRVSYNEQFF. Complete variable domain (other parts from reference TRBV9 and TRBJ2-1): DSGVTQTPKHLITATGQRVTLRCSPRSGDLSVYWYQQSLDQGLQFLIQYYNGEERAKGNILERFSAQQFPDLHSELNLSSLELGDSALYFCASSVEGDRVSYNEQFFGPGTRLTVL.

This clone has a single count. DNA for the CDR3: TGTGCCAGCCTCCCCGGTCCGGCAACTAATGAAAAACTGTTTTTT. Translating it yields CASLPGPATNEKLFF. The genes are TRBV18 and TRBJ1-4; D not resolved. The CDR3 is made up of 15 amino acids. Looked up from germline, CDR1 is KGHSH and CDR2 is LQKENI. V was clipped by 8 bases and J by 0 bases, with 13 bases between them.

This chain connects TRBV6-6 to TRBJ1-1, with D unclear. Deletions cut 2 bases from V and 7 bases from J, with 8 bases between. Germline CDR1 reads MNHNY; CDR2 reads SVGAGI (reference sequence). The CDR3 sequence is 12 residues long. CDR3 in amino acids: CASSYPGLEAFF. The CDR3 DNA is TGTGCCAGCAGTTACCCCGGACTTGAAGCTTTCTTT.

The chain is built from TRBV30 and TRBJ1-1; D uncertain. Trimming took 7 bases from V and 7 from J, leaving 13 bases between them. Per the germline V gene, CDR1 is GTSNPN and CDR2 is SVGIG (reference sequence). CDR3 size: 11 residues. The DNA of the CDR3 is TGTGCCTTAAACAACGCAAGTGAAGCTTTCTTT. Amino acid sequence: CALNNASEAFF.

This chain links TRBV5-5 with TRBJ1-1; D gene ambiguous. Trimming took 6 bases from V and 8 from J, leaving 17 bases between them. The CDR3 totals 13 residues. The V gene's germline CDR1 is SGHKS and CDR2 YYEKEE (reference sequence). CDR3: CASISSAPGEAFF. In DNA, the CDR3 is TGTGCCAGCATCAGCTCGGCCCCCGGGGAAGCTTTCTTT.

In this sample, this clone turned up once. This same CDR3 is encoded by further DNA sequences in the sample. The chain links TRBV28 to TRBJ2-7; D is ambiguous. This CDR3 comprises 13 residues. Trimming pared 3 bases from V and 0 bases from J, leaving 6 bases between. The V gene's germline CDR1 is MDHEN and CDR2 SYDVKM. The CDR3 nucleotides read TGTGCCAGCAGTTTGGGCAGCTCCTACGAGCAGTACTTC. It yields the protein CASSLGSSYEQYF. The complete variable domain, with remaining parts taken from reference TRBV28 and TRBJ2-7, reads DVKVTQSSRYLVKRTGEKVFLECVQDMDHENMFWYRQDPGLGLRLIYFSYDVKMKEKGDIPEGYSVSREKKERFSLILESASTNQTSMYLCASSLGSSYEQYFGPGTRLTVT.